This T cell receptor (beta chain) came from a study of monozygotic twins with inflammatory bowel disease. The CDR3 loop spans 17 amino acids. Per germline, CDR1 SGHVS and CDR2 FQNEAQ. Overall study findings and caveats: Relative clonotype sharing with others was diminished in IBD patients versus healthy twins, particularly with disease activity.

The authors used around 3,800 ng of total RNA per TCR library. Template-switch reactions added UMIs with a 6-nucleotide sample barcode. For each CDR3 protein, TCRdb gives one entry from its re-call of the 5' RACE reads, without DNA. The repertoire shows approximately 330,000 distinct CDR3 sequences; the top ten hold approximately 2%. A note on this clonotype: Its antigen is undetermined.

Sequencing was performed on blood. The sequence derives from a human donor with ulcerative colitis or Crohn's disease, or a healthy co-twin of an affected twin (not recorded which). The chain combines TRBV7-8 with TRBJ2-2; the D call of TRBD2 rests on TCRdb alone, since no DNA is present to check it. Here the CDR3 reads CASSLLTSGSVAGELFF.